The 11 T cell receptor beta chains below come from one sample, sequenced in a study of cytomegalovirus exposure and HLA in healthy donors. The PCR contained 60 Vbeta and 13 Jbeta primers. Only in-frame clones appear in the TCRdb table, and some are missing; sequencing was by immunoSEQ multiplex PCR. The table has about 120,000 clones, roughly three quarters seen once; the top ten hold over 3.5%. Sequencing was carried out using PBMCs. These receptors came from a man younger than 45 in good health and CMV-seropositive.

This chain joins TRBV4-2 and TRBJ2-3, with D perhaps matching TRBD1 (5 bases). This CDR3 is 16 amino acids long. Germline CDR1 LGHNA, CDR2 YNFKEQ. V lost 1 base and J 3 bases, leaving 14 bases between the germline ends. In nucleotides, the CDR3 is TGTGCCAGCAGCCAAGTATCAGGGTTGGGGACAGATACGCAGTATTTT. Encoded protein: CASSQVSGLGTDTQYF.

The chain recombines TRBV7-6 with TRBJ2-1; TRBD2 might be the D (5 bases). V lost 1 base and J lost 5, with 24 bases in between. The CDR3 extends over 19 amino acids. Germline V gives CDR1 SGHVS, CDR2 FNYEAQ. The CDR3 DNA is TGTGCCAGCAGCTTAGTCGCAGGAGGCCTAGGATTGGGAAACAATGAGCAGTTCTTC. Translating it yields CASSLVAGGLGLGNNEQFF. The full variable domain, its missing parts supplied by reference TRBV7-6 and TRBJ2-1, is GAGVSQSPRYKVTKRGQDVALRCDPISGHVSLYWYRQALGQGPEFLTYFNYEAQQDKSGLPNDRFSAERPEGSISTLTIQRTEQRDSAMYRCASSLVAGGLGLGNNEQFFGPGTRLTVL.

The rearrangement links TRBV4-3 to TRBJ1-1; D is possibly TRBD1 (6 bases). Germline CDR1 is LGHNA and CDR2 is YSLEER. The CDR3 extends over 16 amino acids. Between the trimmed V and J ends, which lost 0 bases and 8 bases, there was a span of 19 bases. In nucleotides, the CDR3 is TGCGCCAGCAGCCAAGATGGGGGGGGCGCGTCCCGGGAAGCTTTCTTT. Translation gives CASSQDGGGASREAFF.

This rearrangement joins TRBV4-3 to TRBJ2-1, with D maybe TRBD2 (6 bases). Looked up from germline, CDR1 is LGHNA and CDR2 is YSLEER. V lost 4 bases and J 7 bases, leaving 23 bases between the germline ends. The CDR3 sequence is 17 residues long. In DNA, the CDR3 is TGCGCCAGCAGCCCGCGCGGGGCCTCTAGCATAGAAAATGAGCAGTTCTTC. Protein sequence: CASSPRGASSIENEQFF.

The chain recombines TRBV6-5 with TRBJ2-7, with TRBD2 identical over 13 bases. Per the germline V gene, CDR1 is MNHEY and CDR2 is SVGAGI. The trim removed 0 bases at V and 5 bases at J, leaving 4 bases unmatched. This CDR3 comprises 16 residues. CDR3 nucleotide sequence: TGTGCCAGCAGTTACTCGGGGACTAGCGGGGTCAACGAGCAGTACTTC. Protein sequence: CASSYSGTSGVNEQYF.

The chain carries TRBV27 and TRBJ1-3; the D is unclear. CDR3 length: 14 amino acids. Germline V gives CDR1 MNHEY, CDR2 SMNVEV (reference sequence). Trimming removed 4 bases from V and 0 bases from J, with 7 bases in between. CDR3 nucleotides: TGTGCCAGCAGTTCTTTAGCCTCTGGAAACACCATATATTTT. This gives the protein CASSSLASGNTIYF.

As for this clone: Other DNA variants within this sample encode the same CDR3. The chain uses TRBV6-5 and TRBJ2-1; 9 bases are shared with TRBD2. CDR1 and CDR2 from the germline V gene are MNHEY and SVGAGI. The CDR3 consists of 15 residues. The J segment lost 4 bases and the V segment lost 0 bases, leaving 1 base of the junction unmatched. The CDR3 coding sequence is TGTGCCAGCAGTTACTCCCTAGCGGGATACAATGAGCAGTTCTTC. The encoded protein is CASSYSLAGYNEQFF.

The gene calls are TRBV28 and TRBJ1-1; D call uncertain. V lost 1 base to trimming and J lost 0 bases, with 9 bases between them. This CDR3 spans 15 amino acids. In germline, CDR1 is MDHEN, CDR2 SYDVKM. For the CDR3, the DNA is TGTGCCAGCAGTTTATTTGGCAGAATGAACACTGAAGCTTTCTTT. It codes for CASSLFGRMNTEAFF.

V is TRBV6-5 and J is TRBJ1-2; 11 bases are a match to TRBD1. CDR1 and CDR2 from the germline V gene are MNHEY and SVGAGI. CDR3 length equals 15 residues. Unmatched junction bases numbered 10, after V lost 8 bases and J lost 5 bases. CDR3 sequence reads: CASSTWGTGGYGYTF. CDR3 DNA: TGTGCCAGCTCAACCTGGGGGACAGGGGGGTATGGCTACACCTTC.

The V call is TRBV14, the J call TRBJ1-1, with D hard to call. The CDR3 is 13 residues long. Germline loops: CDR1 SGHDN, CDR2 FVKESK. Trimming removed 4 bases at V and 3 bases at J, with 9 bases between. CDR3 nucleotides: TGTGCCAGCAGCCCCGCAGGCCACACTGAAGCTTTCTTT. This codes for CASSPAGHTEAFF. The entire variable domain, with the rest obtained from reference TRBV14 and TRBJ1-1, is as follows: EAGVTQFPSHSVIEKGQTVTLRCDPISGHDNLYWYRRVMGKEIKFLLHFVKESKQDESGMPNNRFLAERTGGTYSTLKVQPAELEDSGVYFCASSPAGHTEAFFGQGTRLTVV.

This chain connects TRBV28 to TRBJ2-1; D perhaps matches TRBD1 (5 bases). V was trimmed by 7 bases and J by 0 bases, leaving 10 bases between them. This CDR3 spans 14 amino acids. Germline-derived CDR1 and CDR2 are MDHEN and SYDVKM. The CDR3 here is CASIGQNSYNEQFF. In DNA form, the CDR3 reads TGTGCCAGCATAGGACAAAACTCCTACAATGAGCAGTTCTTC.